This T cell receptor beta chain was observed in a study of regulatory T cells in long-lasting Graves disease. Broader study findings: Examination was confined to peripheral blood, excluding thyroid tissue. Whereas new patients shared 966 public clonotypes, persistent patients shared more, at about 2,500.

The table lists this clonotype with many counts. Its cognate antigen is unknown. CDR1 is MNHEY and CDR2 is SMNVEV in the germline V gene (reference sequence). The CDR3 contains 15 residues. V dropped 6 bases and J dropped 0 bases, with 15 bases sitting between them. Libraries of TCR beta came from iRepertoire HTBI primers plus Arm-PCR of CDR3 regions. Original processing methods: Identification of gene segments yielded some 61 TRBV and more than eleven TRBJ across samples. A single record per CDR3 protein comes from TCRdb applying MiXCR to the multiplex PCR reads. The V and J calls here are based on TCRdb, not the publication. The sample records around 250,000 distinct CDR3 sequences, around 21% being singletons. This sample's time point: newly diagnosed GD, antithyroid drugs for less than 3 months. The TCR library was made from RNA extracted from PBMCs. Graves' disease diagnoses followed American Thyroid Association guidelines.

The clonotype originates from a female donor with Graves disease. The sequenced sample was peripheral blood mononuclear cells (PBMCs), obtained at new diagnosis, from a patient treated with antithyroid drugs. V is TRBV27 and J is TRBJ2-7; D gene ambiguous. Written as DNA, the CDR3 is TGTGCCAGCAGGCCTAGGGATTTAAGCTCCTACGAGCAGTACTTC. Protein sequence: CASRPRDLSSYEQYF.